This is a list of T cell receptor beta chains from one sample in a study of beta chain features in type 1 diabetes. The assay was immunoSEQ multiplex PCR, and TCRdb's table has in-frame clones only and misses some. The sample contains 130,000 to 150,000 clones, 10% to 15% of which appear only once. The sequenced sample was central memory CD4+ T cells from blood. The receptors shown here come from a man aged 18 to 29 with type 1 diabetes. CDR3s include the opening cysteine and the closing phenylalanine or tryptophan. The order of the fields is J gene, D gene, clone size, V gene, CDR3 protein, CDR3 DNA. A D gene is named only where the DNA matches it firmly. Clone size is shown for a subset of rows, as once, few, many or a class of expanded clone.

j_call: TRBJ1-5
d_call: NA
clone_size: few
v_call: TRBV30
cdr3_aa: CAWSVSLGRYSNQPQHF
cdr3_nt: TGTGCCTGGAGTGTATCCTTGGGGCGTTATAGCAATCAGCCCCAGCATTTT

j_call: TRBJ2-7
d_call: NA
clone_size: few
v_call: TRBV5-1
cdr3_aa: CASSLGQDFYEQYF
cdr3_nt: TGCGCCAGCAGCTTGGGACAGGACTTCTACGAGCAGTACTTC

j_call: TRBJ2-5
d_call: NA
clone_size: NA
v_call: TRBV21-1
cdr3_aa: CASSPQFQETQYF
cdr3_nt: TGTGCCAGCAGCCCTCAGTTCCAAGAGACCCAGTACTTC

j_call: TRBJ2-7
d_call: NA
clone_size: NA
v_call: TRBV7-8
cdr3_aa: CASSLVEGGNYEQYF
cdr3_nt: TGTGCCAGCAGCTTAGTAGAAGGGGGGAACTACGAGCAGTACTTC

j_call: TRBJ1-6
d_call: NA
clone_size: few
v_call: TRBV19
cdr3_aa: CASSISGLRYNSPLHF
cdr3_nt: TGTGCCAGTAGTATTTCGGGGCTACGCTATAATTCACCCCTCCACTTT

j_call: TRBJ2-3
d_call: TRBD2
clone_size: many
v_call: TRBV6-1
cdr3_aa: CASSAGTSGEGTQYF
cdr3_nt: TGTGCCAGCAGCGCCGGGACTAGCGGGGAGGGGACGCAGTATTTT

j_call: TRBJ2-5
d_call: NA
clone_size: few
v_call: TRBV11-1
cdr3_aa: CASSPLLGIETQYF
cdr3_nt: TGTGCCAGCAGCCCCTTATTGGGGATAGAGACCCAGTACTTC

j_call: TRBJ1-3
d_call: TRBD1
clone_size: few
v_call: TRBV7-9
cdr3_aa: CASSLRDRRNTIYF
cdr3_nt: TGTGCCAGCAGCTTAAGGGACAGAAGAAACACCATATATTTT

j_call: TRBJ2-1
d_call: TRBD1
clone_size: NA
v_call: TRBV5-1
cdr3_aa: CASSFQDRGGNEQFF
cdr3_nt: TGCGCCAGCAGCTTCCAGGACAGGGGCGGGAATGAGCAGTTCTTC

j_call: TRBJ2-2
d_call: NA
clone_size: few
v_call: TRBV7-8
cdr3_aa: CASSFLKGRGTGELFF
cdr3_nt: TGTGCCAGCAGCTTTCTCAAAGGGCGAGGCACCGGGGAGCTGTTTTTT

j_call: TRBJ1-1
d_call: NA
clone_size: few
v_call: TRBV19
cdr3_aa: CASTMDRGTEAFF
cdr3_nt: TGTGCCAGTACCATGGACAGAGGGACTGAAGCTTTCTTT

j_call: TRBJ1-1
d_call: NA
clone_size: few
v_call: TRBV6-6
cdr3_aa: CASSTDRQAFF
cdr3_nt: TGTGCCAGCAGTACGGACAGACAAGCTTTCTTT

j_call: TRBJ1-1
d_call: NA
clone_size: NA
v_call: TRBV11-2
cdr3_aa: CASSPNRVYGTEAFF
cdr3_nt: TGTGCCAGCAGTCCCAACAGGGTCTACGGCACTGAAGCTTTCTTT

j_call: TRBJ2-7
d_call: TRBD2
clone_size: NA
v_call: TRBV18
cdr3_aa: CASSPRGRGGYEQYF
cdr3_nt: TGTGCCAGCTCACCGCGTGGGCGGGGGGGCTACGAGCAGTACTTC

j_call: TRBJ2-7
d_call: NA
clone_size: few
v_call: TRBV7-8
cdr3_aa: CASHRDAGSEQYF
cdr3_nt: TGTGCCAGTCACAGGGACGCGGGCAGCGAGCAGTACTTC

j_call: TRBJ2-7
d_call: NA
clone_size: few
v_call: TRBV10-3
cdr3_aa: CAISESGAYEQYF
cdr3_nt: TGTGCCATCAGTGAGTCGGGAGCCTACGAGCAGTACTTC

j_call: TRBJ2-3
d_call: NA
clone_size: few
v_call: TRBV18
cdr3_aa: CASSPPGPRGDTQYF
cdr3_nt: TGTGCCAGCTCACCACCTGGCCCCCGCGGAGATACGCAGTATTTT

j_call: TRBJ2-7
d_call: NA
clone_size: few
v_call: TRBV28
cdr3_aa: CASSLLAMSSYEQYF
cdr3_nt: TGTGCCAGCAGTTTATTGGCTATGAGCTCCTACGAGCAGTACTTC

j_call: TRBJ1-4
d_call: TRBD1
clone_size: few
v_call: TRBV7-8
cdr3_aa: CASSSTGGNDVEKLFF
cdr3_nt: TGTGCCAGCAGCTCGACAGGGGGCAACGACGTTGAAAAACTGTTTTTT

j_call: TRBJ2-4
d_call: NA
clone_size: few
v_call: TRBV2
cdr3_aa: CASSVRLSIVDF
cdr3_nt: TGTGCCAGCAGTGTGAGGTTAAGCATCGTAGACTTC

j_call: TRBJ2-7
d_call: NA
clone_size: many
v_call: TRBV7-2
cdr3_aa: CASSLRYEQYF
cdr3_nt: TGTGCCAGCAGTTTACGTTACGAGCAGTACTTC

j_call: TRBJ2-1
d_call: NA
clone_size: many
v_call: TRBV9
cdr3_aa: CASNTAAYNEQFF
cdr3_nt: TGTGCCAGCAATACGGCTGCTTACAATGAGCAGTTCTTC

j_call: TRBJ2-1
d_call: TRBD1
clone_size: few
v_call: TRBV10-3
cdr3_aa: CAIRGTGLSESYNEQFF
cdr3_nt: TGTGCCATCAGGGGGACAGGGCTATCAGAATCCTACAATGAGCAGTTCTTC

j_call: TRBJ1-2
d_call: NA
clone_size: NA
v_call: TRBV29-1
cdr3_aa: CSVGEQYGYTF
cdr3_nt: TGCAGCGTTGGAGAGCAATATGGCTACACCTTC

j_call: TRBJ1-4
d_call: NA
clone_size: NA
v_call: TRBV18
cdr3_aa: CASSPLGEAANEKLFF
cdr3_nt: TGTGCCAGCTCACCTCTCGGTGAAGCGGCTAATGAAAAACTGTTTTTT

j_call: TRBJ1-4
d_call: NA
clone_size: NA
v_call: TRBV15
cdr3_aa: CATSRDGRSNEKLFF
cdr3_nt: TGTGCCACCAGCAGAGATGGCAGGTCGAATGAAAAACTGTTTTTT

j_call: TRBJ2-3
d_call: TRBD2
clone_size: NA
v_call: TRBV2
cdr3_aa: CASSERGDGTDTQYF
cdr3_nt: TGTGCCAGCAGTGAACGGGGGGACGGCACAGATACGCAGTATTTT

j_call: TRBJ1-2
d_call: TRBD1
clone_size: NA
v_call: TRBV18
cdr3_aa: CASSPEGAGGGYTF
cdr3_nt: TGTGCCAGCTCACCGGAGGGGGCCGGGGGTGGCTACACCTTC

j_call: TRBJ1-6
d_call: NA
clone_size: NA
v_call: TRBV6-4
cdr3_aa: CASSEMKGGNSPLHF
cdr3_nt: TGTGCCAGCAGTGAAATGAAGGGGGGCAATTCACCCCTCCACTTT

j_call: TRBJ2-4
d_call: TRBD1
clone_size: few
v_call: TRBV11-2
cdr3_aa: CASSPTLQGVDIQYF
cdr3_nt: TGTGCCAGCAGTCCTACCCTCCAGGGGGTAGACATTCAGTACTTC

j_call: TRBJ2-5
d_call: NA
clone_size: NA
v_call: TRBV7-9
cdr3_aa: CASSLGTGHETQYF
cdr3_nt: TGTGCCAGCAGCTTAGGGACTGGACACGAGACCCAGTACTTC

j_call: TRBJ2-1
d_call: TRBD2
clone_size: NA
v_call: TRBV7-3
cdr3_aa: CASSLGTSGYNEQFF
cdr3_nt: TGTGCCAGCAGCTTAGGGACTAGCGGTTACAATGAGCAGTTCTTC

j_call: TRBJ1-4
d_call: NA
clone_size: few
v_call: TRBV29-1
cdr3_aa: CSVGGPGGEKLFF
cdr3_nt: TGCAGCGTTGGCGGGCCCGGTGGGGAAAAACTGTTTTTT

j_call: TRBJ2-5
d_call: TRBD1
clone_size: NA
v_call: TRBV5-1
cdr3_aa: CASSSDRPQETQYF
cdr3_nt: TGCGCCAGCAGCTCGGACAGGCCTCAAGAGACCCAGTACTTC

j_call: TRBJ1-2
d_call: NA
clone_size: few
v_call: TRBV29-1
cdr3_aa: CSVSDTANYGYTF
cdr3_nt: TGCAGCGTTTCAGATACGGCTAACTATGGCTACACCTTC

j_call: TRBJ2-7
d_call: NA
clone_size: few
v_call: TRBV18
cdr3_aa: CASSTNPDSYEQYF
cdr3_nt: TGTGCCAGCTCAACAAACCCCGACTCCTACGAGCAGTACTTC

j_call: TRBJ2-1
d_call: TRBD2
clone_size: NA
v_call: TRBV18
cdr3_aa: CASSPRSSGATNEQFF
cdr3_nt: TGTGCCAGCTCACCACGGTCTAGCGGGGCTACCAATGAGCAGTTCTTC

j_call: TRBJ2-7
d_call: NA
clone_size: few
v_call: TRBV9
cdr3_aa: CASSPGILSYEQYF
cdr3_nt: TGTGCCAGCAGCCCAGGGATCCTATCCTACGAGCAGTACTTC

j_call: TRBJ1-1
d_call: NA
clone_size: NA
v_call: TRBV14
cdr3_aa: CASSQDLARNTEAFF
cdr3_nt: TGTGCCAGCAGCCAAGATTTGGCCCGGAACACTGAAGCTTTCTTT

j_call: TRBJ1-1
d_call: NA
clone_size: few
v_call: TRBV23-1
cdr3_aa: CASSQSIPRGVTEAFF
cdr3_nt: TGCGCCAGCAGTCAATCGATTCCCAGGGGAGTGACTGAAGCTTTCTTT

j_call: TRBJ1-6
d_call: NA
clone_size: NA
v_call: TRBV5-1
cdr3_aa: CASSLGERNSPLHF
cdr3_nt: TGCGCCAGCAGCTTGGGAGAGAGGAATTCACCCCTCCACTTT

j_call: TRBJ2-7
d_call: NA
clone_size: NA
v_call: TRBV28
cdr3_aa: CASSLHGTYEQYF
cdr3_nt: TGTGCCAGCAGTTTACACGGGACTTACGAGCAGTACTTC

j_call: TRBJ2-7
d_call: NA
clone_size: NA
v_call: TRBV5-6
cdr3_aa: CASSYSYEQYF
cdr3_nt: TGTGCCAGCAGCTACTCCTACGAGCAGTACTTC

j_call: TRBJ2-5
d_call: NA
clone_size: NA
v_call: TRBV5-1
cdr3_aa: CASSLTGTQQETQYF
cdr3_nt: TGCGCCAGCAGCTTGACCGGGACTCAGCAAGAGACCCAGTACTTC

j_call: TRBJ1-5
d_call: TRBD1
clone_size: few
v_call: TRBV15
cdr3_aa: CATSRDRGWDQPQHF
cdr3_nt: TGTGCCACCAGCAGAGACAGGGGGTGGGATCAGCCCCAGCATTTT

j_call: TRBJ2-3
d_call: TRBD1
clone_size: few
v_call: TRBV5-1
cdr3_aa: CASSPGQGNTDTQYF
cdr3_nt: TGCGCCAGCAGCCCTGGACAGGGCAACACAGATACGCAGTATTTT

j_call: TRBJ2-3
d_call: NA
clone_size: NA
v_call: TRBV11-2
cdr3_aa: CASSPQGVYSTDTQYF
cdr3_nt: TGTGCCAGCAGCCCCCAGGGAGTCTATAGCACAGATACGCAGTATTTT

j_call: TRBJ2-7
d_call: NA
clone_size: NA
v_call: TRBV5-1
cdr3_aa: CASSYGTKSSYEQYF
cdr3_nt: TGCGCCAGCAGTTACGGGACAAAAAGCTCCTACGAGCAGTACTTC

j_call: TRBJ2-7
d_call: TRBD1
clone_size: NA
v_call: TRBV5-4
cdr3_aa: CASSQQGDNYEQYF
cdr3_nt: TGTGCCAGCAGCCAACAGGGGGATAACTACGAGCAGTACTTC

j_call: TRBJ2-7
d_call: NA
clone_size: many
v_call: TRBV2
cdr3_aa: CASSSGPVGEQYF
cdr3_nt: TGTGCCAGCAGTTCCGGGCCCGTTGGCGAGCAGTACTTC

j_call: TRBJ2-5
d_call: NA
clone_size: few
v_call: TRBV7-7
cdr3_aa: CASSLAPAQETQYF
cdr3_nt: TGTGCCAGCAGCTTGGCGCCTGCACAAGAGACCCAGTACTTC

j_call: TRBJ2-7
d_call: TRBD2
clone_size: NA
v_call: TRBV7-8
cdr3_aa: CATKPSGDTYEQYF
cdr3_nt: TGTGCCACTAAGCCTAGCGGTGACACCTACGAGCAGTACTTC

j_call: TRBJ2-6
d_call: NA
clone_size: many
v_call: TRBV5-4
cdr3_aa: CASSLGGQPNVLTF
cdr3_nt: TGTGCCAGCAGCTTGGGAGGACAGCCCAACGTCCTGACTTTC

j_call: TRBJ2-7
d_call: TRBD1
clone_size: NA
v_call: TRBV4-1
cdr3_aa: CASSQDPAGGRGEQYF
cdr3_nt: TGCGCCAGCAGCCAAGATCCGGCAGGGGGCCGGGGCGAGCAGTACTTC

j_call: TRBJ2-3
d_call: NA
clone_size: NA
v_call: TRBV29-1
cdr3_aa: CSVVGGAAMSTDTQYF
cdr3_nt: TGCAGCGTTGTTGGGGGGGCCGCCATGAGCACAGATACGCAGTATTTT

j_call: TRBJ2-5
d_call: TRBD2
clone_size: NA
v_call: TRBV5-1
cdr3_aa: CASSSSGGETQYF
cdr3_nt: TGCGCCAGCAGCTCTAGCGGGGGAGAGACCCAGTACTTC

j_call: TRBJ2-1
d_call: NA
clone_size: many
v_call: TRBV13
cdr3_aa: CASSPAFGTNLQFF
cdr3_nt: TGTGCCAGCAGCCCTGCCTTTGGGACAAACCTACAGTTCTTC

j_call: TRBJ2-5
d_call: NA
clone_size: few
v_call: TRBV18
cdr3_aa: CASSPRDGQETQYF
cdr3_nt: TGTGCCAGCTCACCAAGGGACGGCCAAGAGACCCAGTACTTC

j_call: TRBJ2-3
d_call: NA
clone_size: few
v_call: TRBV19
cdr3_aa: CASSTGAGTDTQYF
cdr3_nt: TGTGCCAGTAGTACAGGGGCCGGCACAGATACGCAGTATTTT